This T cell receptor beta chain was retrieved from a study of cytomegalovirus exposure and HLA in healthy donors. Whole-study results and caveats: The HLA-A and HLA-B alleles of most subjects were reportedly predicted accurately from TCR beta sequences.

The CDR3 extends over 16 amino acids. The germline V gene has CDR1 SQVTM and CDR2 ANQGSEA. V shed 2 bases, J shed 0 bases, and the junction held 6 bases outside the gene matches. It was healthy bone marrow donors who served as donors. PCR involved 60 Vbeta and 13 Jbeta primers. Assay: immunoSEQ multiplex PCR; the TCRdb copy retains only in-frame clones and omits some. The data show tens of thousands of clones, with 82% seen just once and around 3.8% held by the top ten. About this clone itself: Its specificity is unknown.

This chain joins TRBV29-1 and TRBJ2-1, with TRBD2 matching over 8 bases. The clonotype originates from a man aged 45-60 years in good health and CMV-seronegative. Sequencing was performed on PBMCs. The CDR3 is CSVELGGGSSYNEQFF. CDR3 DNA: TGCAGCGTTGAATTGGGCGGGGGGAGCTCCTACAATGAGCAGTTCTTC.